What follows is one TCR beta chain and its context. The specificity of this receptor is unknown. The input lacks base qualities; no much larger clone sits a single base away. The germline V gene (reference sequence) sets CDR1 to DFQATT and CDR2 to SNEGSKA. From V the trimming removes 1 base and from J it removes 0 bases, while the gene matches leave 8 bases of the junction unaccounted for. The CDR3 contains 20 residues, cysteine and phenylalanine counted. Only CDR3 DNA remains: 60 bases, in frame from the first base. The data belong to a study of identical twins (dated by TCRdb to the mid-2010s). A note on the overall study: TCR alpha and beta repertoires from monozygotic twins, unrelated adults of various ages and cord blood were deep-sequenced to test whether fetal clonotypes persist. To rule out contamination, replicate twin experiments were performed at different times with different library preparation protocols.

The paper as a whole reports these results and caveats: Compared with coincidental sharing between unrelated individuals, an excess of low generation-probability sequences was observed among out-of-frame TCR alpha sequences shared between twins. Because the same donors could not be followed over many years, the conclusions relied on cross-sectional statistical analysis. A weaker excess of twin sharing was found in beta out-of-frame sequences because the signal-to-noise ratio was lowered by fewer shared sequences. Recombination models systematically underestimated out-of-frame TCR alpha sharing in monozygotic twins but agreed with sharing between unrelated individuals. Invariant T cells such as MAIT and iNKT could partly confound zero-insertion analyses, although diverse VJ usage argued against such confounding for most clonotypes. Abundant cord blood beta clonotypes had fewer insertions, young adult naive repertoires showed a similar but weaker trend, and memory repertoires showed no such trend.

The library came from 5' RACE. Sequencing relied on an Illumina HiSeq 2000. Template switching added a universal primer binding site, and the final cDNA carried a unique molecular identifier that allowed TCR cDNA molecules to be counted accurately. Specific primers in the conserved constant-segment region were used to synthesize first-strand cDNA for TCR alpha and beta chains. Each cDNA library was double barcoded, with a SMART-Mk sample barcode plus Illumina barcodes, to control for contamination. TruSeq adapter sequences and Illumina sample barcodes were added in two successive PCR steps. The TCR alpha and beta cDNA libraries were sequenced on the Illumina HiSeq platform using custom primers. In the authors' own workflow: Raw reads were processed with MiGEC to extract unique molecular identifiers, and MiXCR was used to determine CDR3 positions. For each individual, recombination models were inferred using an EM algorithm with the repgenHMM and IGoR tools. The analysis of shared clonotypes was done with the tcR package in R, with sharing normalized by the product of cloneset sizes. Out-of-frame nonproductive sequences were analyzed to study raw recombination free of thymic and clonal selection effects. The public sequencing data were trimmed at Q25 with fastp and processed into clonotypes with MiXCR by TCRdb, which kept only in-frame beta chains. Rows merge per CDR3 protein into single entries with the most common DNA and genes. These V and J calls rely on TCRdb rather than the paper's analysis. The sample has more than 1.5 million distinct CDR3 sequences on record, less than 40% of them singletons. The top ten hold approximately 0.25% of the sample.

Only healthy Caucasian donors were included. The chain uses TRBV20-1 and TRBJ2-6; 14 middle bases align to TRBD2. The TCR sequence derives from a newborn girl in good health. The sequencing input was cord blood. The CDR3 in this case is CSARATSGRVATSGANVLTF. In nucleotides, the sequence is TGCAGTGCTAGAGCGACTAGCGGGAGGGTGGCAACCTCTGGGGCCAACGTCCTGACTTTC.